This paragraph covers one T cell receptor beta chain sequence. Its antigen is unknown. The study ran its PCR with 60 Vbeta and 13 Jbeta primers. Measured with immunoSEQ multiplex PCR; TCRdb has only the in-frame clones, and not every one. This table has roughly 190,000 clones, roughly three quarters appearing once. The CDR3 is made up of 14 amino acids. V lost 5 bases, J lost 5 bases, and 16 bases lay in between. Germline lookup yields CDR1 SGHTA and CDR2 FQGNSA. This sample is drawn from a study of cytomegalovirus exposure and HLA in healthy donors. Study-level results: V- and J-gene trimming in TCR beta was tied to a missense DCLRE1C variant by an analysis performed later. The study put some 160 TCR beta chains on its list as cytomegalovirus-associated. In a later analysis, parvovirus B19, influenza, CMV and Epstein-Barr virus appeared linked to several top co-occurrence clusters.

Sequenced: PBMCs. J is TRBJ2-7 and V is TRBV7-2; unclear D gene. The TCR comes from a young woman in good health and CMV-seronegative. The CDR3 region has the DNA TGTGCCAGCAGCCCGGATGGGCGTCAGAACGAGCAGTACTTC. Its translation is CASSPDGRQNEQYF.